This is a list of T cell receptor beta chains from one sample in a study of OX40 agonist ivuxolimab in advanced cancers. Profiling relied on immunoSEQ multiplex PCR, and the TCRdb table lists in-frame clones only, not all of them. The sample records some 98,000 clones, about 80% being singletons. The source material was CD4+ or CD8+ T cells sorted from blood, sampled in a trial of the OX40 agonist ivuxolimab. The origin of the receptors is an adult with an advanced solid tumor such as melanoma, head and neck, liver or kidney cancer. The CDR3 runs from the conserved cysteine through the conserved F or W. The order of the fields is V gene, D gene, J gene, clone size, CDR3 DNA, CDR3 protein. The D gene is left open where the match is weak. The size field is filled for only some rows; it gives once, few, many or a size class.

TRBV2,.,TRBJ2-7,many,TGTGCCAGCAGTGAACCCTTTGATTACGAGCAGTACTTC,CASSEPFDYEQYF
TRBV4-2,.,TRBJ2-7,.,TGTGCCAGCAGCCAAGACCATTTCGAGCAGTACTTC,CASSQDHFEQYF
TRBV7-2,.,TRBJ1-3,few,TGTGCCAGCAGCTTCCAATCTCTCTCTGGAAACACCATATATTTT,CASSFQSLSGNTIYF
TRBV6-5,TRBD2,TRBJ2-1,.,TGTGCCAGCGGTTCTAGCGGTTACAATGAGCAGTTCTTC,CASGSSGYNEQFF
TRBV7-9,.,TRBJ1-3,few,TGTGCCAGCAGCCCTGTAGACGTAGGAAACACCATATATTTT,CASSPVDVGNTIYF
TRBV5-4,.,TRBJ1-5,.,TGTGCCAGCAGCTTGACAGGGAGTCAGCCCCAGCATTTT,CASSLTGSQPQHF
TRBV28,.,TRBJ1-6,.,TGTGCCAGCAGCCCCGGCGGGGGTGGGTCACCCCTCCACTTT,CASSPGGGGSPLHF
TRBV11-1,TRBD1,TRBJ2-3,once,TGTGCCAGCAGCCTTTTCGGACAGGGACCGACAGATACGCAGTATTTT,CASSLFGQGPTDTQYF
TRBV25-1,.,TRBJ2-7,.,TGTGCCAGCAGTGAATCCCCTGTCGTATCCTACGAGCAGTACTTC,CASSESPVVSYEQYF
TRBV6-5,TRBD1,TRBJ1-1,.,TGTGCCAGCAGTTACGACAGGGCGAACACTGAAGCTTTCTTT,CASSYDRANTEAFF
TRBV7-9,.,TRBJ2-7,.,TGTGCCAGTACATTTGCGGGCCACGAGCAGTACTTC,CASTFAGHEQYF
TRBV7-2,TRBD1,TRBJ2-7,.,TGTGCCAGCAGCTGGGACAGGGGGCCCTACAAGCAGTACTTC,CASSWDRGPYKQYF
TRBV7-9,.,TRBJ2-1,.,TGTGCCAGCAGCTTAGTGGCGGGGGCCATGCAGTTCTTC,CASSLVAGAMQFF
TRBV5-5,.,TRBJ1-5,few,TGTGCCAGCAGCTTGGTGGGGCAGGGCGGCAATCAGCCCCAGCATTTT,CASSLVGQGGNQPQHF
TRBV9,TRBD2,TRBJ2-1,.,TGTGCCAGCAGCGTAGCTAGATTGTTGGGAGGACTAGCGGACCACTCCTACAATGAGCAGTTCTTC,CASSVARLLGGLADHSYNEQFF
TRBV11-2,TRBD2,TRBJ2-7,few,TGTGCCAGCAGCCCCAAGGGACTAGCGGGAAACTTCCACGAGCAGTACTTC,CASSPKGLAGNFHEQYF
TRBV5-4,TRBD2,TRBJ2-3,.,TGTGCCAGCAGCTTAACTAGCGGGGGGGGACTAGATACGCAGTATTTT,CASSLTSGGGLDTQYF
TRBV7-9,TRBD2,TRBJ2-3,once,TGTGCCAGCATAAGGGCGGGAGCCCGCGCGGTGGATACGCAGTATTTT,CASIRAGARAVDTQYF
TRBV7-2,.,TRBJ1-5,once,TGTGCCAGCAGCTTTGGGGGGCCCGGCAATCAGCCCCAGCATTTT,CASSFGGPGNQPQHF
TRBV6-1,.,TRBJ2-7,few,TGTGCCAGCCGTACTTCCTACGAGCAGTACTTC,CASRTSYEQYF
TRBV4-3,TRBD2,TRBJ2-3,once,TGCGCCAGCAGCCAAGGTAGCGGGGTCGGCACAGATACGCAGTATTTT,CASSQGSGVGTDTQYF
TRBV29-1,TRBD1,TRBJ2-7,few,TGCAGCGTTGGGGACAGGCGGGTTAACGACGAGCAGTACTTC,CSVGDRRVNDEQYF
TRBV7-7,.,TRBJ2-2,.,TGTGCCAGCAGCCTATTCGGGACCGGGGAGCTGTTTTTT,CASSLFGTGELFF
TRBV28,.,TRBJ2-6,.,TGTGCCAGCAGTTTAGGGGTAAGGGCTGACTCTGGGGCCAACGTCCTGACTTTC,CASSLGVRADSGANVLTF
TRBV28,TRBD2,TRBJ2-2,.,TGTGCCAGCAGTCCTCTCCCTGGACTAGCGGGAAACACCGGGGAGCTGTTTTTT,CASSPLPGLAGNTGELFF
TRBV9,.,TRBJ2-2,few,TGTGCCAGCAGCGTAGCGCCGGACACCGGGGAGCTGTTTTTT,CASSVAPDTGELFF
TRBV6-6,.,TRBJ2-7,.,TGTGCCAGCAGTCTCGGACAGCCTTACGAGCAGTACTTC,CASSLGQPYEQYF
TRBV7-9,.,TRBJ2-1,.,TGTGCCAGCAGCTTAAGTCGGAGCCTCTACAATGAGCAGTTCTTC,CASSLSRSLYNEQFF
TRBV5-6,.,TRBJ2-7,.,TGTGCCAGCAGGGAAAACAGGGTTAACTACGAGCAGTACTTC,CASRENRVNYEQYF
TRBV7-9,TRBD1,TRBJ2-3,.,TGTGCCAGCAGCTTAGGGACAGGGACAGATACGCAGTATTTT,CASSLGTGTDTQYF
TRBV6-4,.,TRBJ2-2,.,TGTGCCAGCAGTCTAGGGTCCTCCGGGGAGCTGTTTTTT,CASSLGSSGELFF
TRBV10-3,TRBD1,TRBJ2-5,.,TGTGCCATCAGTGGGACAGGGGGCCTCCAAGAGACCCAGTACTTC,CAISGTGGLQETQYF
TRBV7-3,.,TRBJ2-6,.,TGTGCCAGCAGCAGCTCTGGGGCCAACGTCCTGACTTTC,CASSSSGANVLTF
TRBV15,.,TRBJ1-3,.,TGTGCCACCAGCAGAGGACAGAACTCTGGAAACACCATATATTTT,CATSRGQNSGNTIYF
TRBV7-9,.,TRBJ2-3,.,TGTGCCAGCAGCTTAGCCCTAGGGACCACAGATACGCAGTATTTT,CASSLALGTTDTQYF
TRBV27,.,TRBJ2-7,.,TGTGCCAGCAGTACATCCGGGACTGGATCCTACGAGCAGTACTTC,CASSTSGTGSYEQYF
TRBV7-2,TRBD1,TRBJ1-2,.,TGTGCCAGCAGCTTCCGGGACAGCCTCGCTTACTATGGCTACACCTTC,CASSFRDSLAYYGYTF
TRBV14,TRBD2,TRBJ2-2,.,TGTGCCAGCAGCCAAGCCGGACTAGCGCGGGAGCTGTTTTTT,CASSQAGLARELFF
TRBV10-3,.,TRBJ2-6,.,TGTGCCATCAGGGGGGACGGAAGCCTTCTCTCTGGGGCCAACGTCCTGACTTTC,CAIRGDGSLLSGANVLTF
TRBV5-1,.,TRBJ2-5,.,TGCGCCAGCAGCTTTTTCGGGGGAGAGACCCAGTACTTC,CASSFFGGETQYF